The T cell receptor beta chain under discussion was sequenced for a study of blood T cell repertoires in COVID-19. Study-wide context: Acute and convalescent COVID-19 specimens originated in the United States, Italy and Spain.

This CDR3 region has 17 residues. Germline-derived CDR1 and CDR2 are LGHDT and YNNKEL (reference sequence). Between the trimmed V and J ends, which lost 5 bases and 0 bases, there was a span of 17 bases. TCRdb's table, derived via immunoSEQ multiplex PCR, lists solely in-frame clones and lacks some. The top ten hold approximately 1.3% of the sample, which has roughly 330,000 clones, about 86% seen once. This clone has a single count. The TCR sequence derives from a woman in her 50s with acute or convalescent COVID-19. The chain links TRBV3-1 (or the pseudogene TRBV3-2) to TRBJ1-3; D remains unclear. Sequencing was carried out using peripheral blood. CDR3: CASSSRLIAFSGNTIYF. Written as DNA, the CDR3 is TGTGCCAGCAGCTCCCGACTAATTGCTTTCTCTGGAAACACCATATATTTT.